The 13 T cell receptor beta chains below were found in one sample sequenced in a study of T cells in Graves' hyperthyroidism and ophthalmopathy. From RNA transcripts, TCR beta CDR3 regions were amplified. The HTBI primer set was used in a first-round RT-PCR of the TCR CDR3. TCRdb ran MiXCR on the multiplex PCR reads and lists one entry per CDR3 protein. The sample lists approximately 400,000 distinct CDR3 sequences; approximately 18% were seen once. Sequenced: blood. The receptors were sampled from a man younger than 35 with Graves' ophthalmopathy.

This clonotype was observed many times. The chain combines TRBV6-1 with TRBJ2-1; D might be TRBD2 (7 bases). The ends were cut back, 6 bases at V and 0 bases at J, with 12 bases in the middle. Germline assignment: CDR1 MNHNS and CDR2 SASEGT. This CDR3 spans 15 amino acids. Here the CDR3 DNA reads TGTGCCAGCAGCCCGGGGGGCCGCTCCTACAATGAGCAGTTCTTC. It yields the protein CASSPGGRSYNEQFF.

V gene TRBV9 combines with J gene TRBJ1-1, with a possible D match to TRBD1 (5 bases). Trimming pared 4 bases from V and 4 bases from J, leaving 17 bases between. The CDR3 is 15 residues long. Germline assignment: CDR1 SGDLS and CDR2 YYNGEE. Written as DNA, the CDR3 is TGTGCCAGCAGCCCAGTGAGGGGCGGGATCACTGAAGCTTTCTTT. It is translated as CASSPVRGGITEAFF.

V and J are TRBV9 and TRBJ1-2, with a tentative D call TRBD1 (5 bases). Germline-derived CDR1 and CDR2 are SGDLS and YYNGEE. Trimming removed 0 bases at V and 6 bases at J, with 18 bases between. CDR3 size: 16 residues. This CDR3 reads CASSVEADSTSDGYTF. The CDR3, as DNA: TGTGCCAGCAGCGTAGAGGCAGACAGTACTTCGGATGGCTACACCTTC.

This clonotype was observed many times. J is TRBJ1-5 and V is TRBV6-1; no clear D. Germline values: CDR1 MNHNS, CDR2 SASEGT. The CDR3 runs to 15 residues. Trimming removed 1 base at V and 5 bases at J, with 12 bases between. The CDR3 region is CASSEGPHWDQPQHF. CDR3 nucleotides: TGTGCCAGCAGTGAAGGGCCGCATTGGGATCAGCCCCAGCATTTT.

CDR3 region: CASSKQMIMNTEAFF. CDR3 in DNA: TGTGCCAGTTCGAAACAGATGATAATGAACACTGAAGCTTTCTTT. This sequence joins TRBV19 and TRBJ1-1; unclear D gene. The CDR3 is 15 residues long. CDR1 is LNHDA, CDR2 SQIVND, per germline (reference sequence). The ends were cut back, 8 bases at V and 0 bases at J, with 16 bases in the middle.

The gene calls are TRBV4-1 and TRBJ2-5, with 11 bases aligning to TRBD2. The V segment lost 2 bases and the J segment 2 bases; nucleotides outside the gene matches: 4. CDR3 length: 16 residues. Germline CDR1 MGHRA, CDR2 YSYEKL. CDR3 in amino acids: CASSQPGTSGQETQYF. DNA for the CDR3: TGCGCCAGCAGCCAACCGGGGACTAGCGGACAAGAGACCCAGTACTTC.

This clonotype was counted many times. For the CDR3, the DNA is TGTGCCAGCAGGGCCAGAGGGAATTTTAATTCACCCCTCCACTTT. Amino acids: CASRARGNFNSPLHF. The rearrangement joins TRBV7-2 to TRBJ1-6; D unclear. The CDR3 runs 15 residues. The germline V gene has CDR1 SGHTA and CDR2 FQGNSA. Trimming took 6 bases from V and 6 from J, leaving 15 bases between them. The full variable domain, its missing parts supplied by reference TRBV7-2 and TRBJ1-6, is GAGVSQSPSNKVTEKGKDVELRCDPISGHTALYWYRQSLGQGLEFLIYFQGNSAPDKSGLPSDRFSAERTGGSVSTLTIQRTQQEDSAVYLCASRARGNFNSPLHFGNGTRLTVT.

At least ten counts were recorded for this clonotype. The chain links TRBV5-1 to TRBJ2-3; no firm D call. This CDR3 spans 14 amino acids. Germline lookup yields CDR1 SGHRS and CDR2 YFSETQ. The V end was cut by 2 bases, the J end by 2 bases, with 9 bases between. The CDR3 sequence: CASSLHRDTDTQYF. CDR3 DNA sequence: TGCGCCAGCAGCTTACACAGAGACACAGATACGCAGTATTTT.

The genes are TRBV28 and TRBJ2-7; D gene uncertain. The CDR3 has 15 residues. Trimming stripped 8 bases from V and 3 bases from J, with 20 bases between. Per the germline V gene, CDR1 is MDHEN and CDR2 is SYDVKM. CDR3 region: CASQAGPTAGYEQYF. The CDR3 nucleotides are TGTGCCAGCCAAGCCGGGCCAACCGCAGGCTACGAGCAGTACTTC.

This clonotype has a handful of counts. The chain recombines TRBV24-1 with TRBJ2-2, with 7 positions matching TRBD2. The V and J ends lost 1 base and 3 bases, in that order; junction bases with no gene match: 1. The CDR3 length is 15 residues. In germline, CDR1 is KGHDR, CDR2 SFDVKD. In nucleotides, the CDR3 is TGTGCCACCAGTGATTTACGGGAGGACACCGGGGAGCTGTTTTTT. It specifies CATSDLREDTGELFF.

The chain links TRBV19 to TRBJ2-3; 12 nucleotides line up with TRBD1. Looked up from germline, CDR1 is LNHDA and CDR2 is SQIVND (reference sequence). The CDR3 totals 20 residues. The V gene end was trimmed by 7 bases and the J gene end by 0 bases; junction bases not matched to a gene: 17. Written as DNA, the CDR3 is TGTGCCAGTACCCATGTATGGGGGACAGGGGGCGAAACTAGCACAGATACGCAGTATTTT. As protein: CASTHVWGTGGETSTDTQYF.

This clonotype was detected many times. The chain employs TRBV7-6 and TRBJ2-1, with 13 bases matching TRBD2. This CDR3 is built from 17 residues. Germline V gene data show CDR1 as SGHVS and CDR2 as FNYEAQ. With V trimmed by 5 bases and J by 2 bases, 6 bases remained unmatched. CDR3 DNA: TGTGCCAGCAGCCAGACTAGCGGGGGGCCCACCTACAATGAGCAGTTCTTC. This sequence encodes CASSQTSGGPTYNEQFF.

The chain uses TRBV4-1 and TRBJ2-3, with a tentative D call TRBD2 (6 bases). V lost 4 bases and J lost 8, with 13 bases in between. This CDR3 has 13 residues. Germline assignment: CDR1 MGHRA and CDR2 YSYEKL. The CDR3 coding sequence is TGCGCCAGCAGCCGCAAGGAGGAGGGTACGCAGTATTTT. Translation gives CASSRKEEGTQYF.